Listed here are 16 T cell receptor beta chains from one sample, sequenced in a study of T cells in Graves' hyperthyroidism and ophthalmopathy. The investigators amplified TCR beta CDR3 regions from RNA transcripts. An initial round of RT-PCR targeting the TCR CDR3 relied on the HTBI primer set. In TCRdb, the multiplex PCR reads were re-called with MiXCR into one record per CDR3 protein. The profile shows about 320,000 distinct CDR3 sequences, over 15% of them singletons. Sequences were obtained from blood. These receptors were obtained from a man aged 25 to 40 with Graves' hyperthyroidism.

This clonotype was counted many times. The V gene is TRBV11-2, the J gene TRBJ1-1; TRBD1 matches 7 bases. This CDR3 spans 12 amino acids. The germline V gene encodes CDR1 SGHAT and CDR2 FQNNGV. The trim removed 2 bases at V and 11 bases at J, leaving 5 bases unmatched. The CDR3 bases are TGTGCCAGCAGCTTATCAGGGGGTAGTGCTTTCTTT. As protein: CASSLSGGSAFF.

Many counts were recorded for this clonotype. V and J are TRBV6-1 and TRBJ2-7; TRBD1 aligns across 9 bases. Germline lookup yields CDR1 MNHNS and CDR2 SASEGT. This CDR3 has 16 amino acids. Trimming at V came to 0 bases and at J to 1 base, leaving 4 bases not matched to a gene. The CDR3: CASSEAQGTGSYEQYF. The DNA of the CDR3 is TGTGCCAGCAGTGAAGCGCAGGGGACAGGGTCCTACGAGCAGTACTTC.

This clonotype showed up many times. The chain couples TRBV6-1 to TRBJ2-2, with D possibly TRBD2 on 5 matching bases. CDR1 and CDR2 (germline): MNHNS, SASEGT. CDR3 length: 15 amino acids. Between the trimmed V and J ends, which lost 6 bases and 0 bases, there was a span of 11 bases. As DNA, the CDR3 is TGTGCCAGCAGGGCGGGTGGCGCGAACACCGGGGAGCTGTTTTTT. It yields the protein CASRAGGANTGELFF.

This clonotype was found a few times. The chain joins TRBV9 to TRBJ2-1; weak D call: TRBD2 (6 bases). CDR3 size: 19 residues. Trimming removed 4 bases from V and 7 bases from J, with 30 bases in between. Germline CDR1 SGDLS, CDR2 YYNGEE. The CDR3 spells CASSPRPGLPRRMWNEQFF. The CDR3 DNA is TGTGCCAGCAGCCCCCGACCGGGACTCCCCAGGAGGATGTGGAATGAGCAGTTCTTC.

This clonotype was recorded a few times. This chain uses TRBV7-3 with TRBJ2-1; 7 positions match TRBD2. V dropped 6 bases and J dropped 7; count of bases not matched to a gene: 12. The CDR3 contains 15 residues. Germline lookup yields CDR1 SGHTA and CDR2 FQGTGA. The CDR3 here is CASSQWRGSENEQFF. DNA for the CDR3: TGTGCCAGCAGTCAGTGGCGCGGGAGTGAAAATGAGCAGTTCTTC.

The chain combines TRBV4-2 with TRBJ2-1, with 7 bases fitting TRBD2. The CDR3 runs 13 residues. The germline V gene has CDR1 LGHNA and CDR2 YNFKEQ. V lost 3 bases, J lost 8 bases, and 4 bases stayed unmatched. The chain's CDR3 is CASSQSGGDEQFF. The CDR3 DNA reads TGTGCCAGCAGCCAGAGTGGGGGGGATGAGCAGTTCTTC.

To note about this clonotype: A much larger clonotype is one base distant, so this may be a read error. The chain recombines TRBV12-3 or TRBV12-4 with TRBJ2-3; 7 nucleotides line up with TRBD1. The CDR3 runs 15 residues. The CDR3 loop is CASSQLRGYTGTQYF. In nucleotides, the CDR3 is TGTGCCAGCAGTCAACTCAGGGGGTACACAGGTACGCAGTATTTT.

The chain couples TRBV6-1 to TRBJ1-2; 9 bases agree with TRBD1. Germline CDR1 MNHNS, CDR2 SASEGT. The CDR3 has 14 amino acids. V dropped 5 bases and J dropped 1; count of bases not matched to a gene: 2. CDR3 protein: CASSRGQGNYGYTF. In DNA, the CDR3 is TGTGCCAGCAGTCGGGGACAGGGTAACTATGGCTACACCTTC.

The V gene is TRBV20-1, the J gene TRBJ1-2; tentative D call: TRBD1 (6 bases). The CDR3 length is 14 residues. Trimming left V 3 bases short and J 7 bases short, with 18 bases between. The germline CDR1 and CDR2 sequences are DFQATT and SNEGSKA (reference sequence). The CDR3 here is CSARVAGDFGGYTF. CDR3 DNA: TGCAGTGCTAGGGTAGCAGGGGATTTTGGTGGCTACACCTTC.

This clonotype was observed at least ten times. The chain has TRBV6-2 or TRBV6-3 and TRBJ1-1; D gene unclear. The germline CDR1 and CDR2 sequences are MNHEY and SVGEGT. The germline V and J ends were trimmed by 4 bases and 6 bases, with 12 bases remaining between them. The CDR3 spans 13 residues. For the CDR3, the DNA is TGTGCCAGCAGTTCCGGGAGGGTTTCTGAAGCTTTCTTT. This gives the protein CASSSGRVSEAFF.

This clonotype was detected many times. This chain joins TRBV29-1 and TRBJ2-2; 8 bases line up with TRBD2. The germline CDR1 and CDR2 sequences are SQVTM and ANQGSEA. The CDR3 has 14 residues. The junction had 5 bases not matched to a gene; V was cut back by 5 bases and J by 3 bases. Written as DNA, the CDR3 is TGCAGCGTTCGGGGCGGGAGGTACACCGGGGAGCTGTTTTTT. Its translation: CSVRGGRYTGELFF.

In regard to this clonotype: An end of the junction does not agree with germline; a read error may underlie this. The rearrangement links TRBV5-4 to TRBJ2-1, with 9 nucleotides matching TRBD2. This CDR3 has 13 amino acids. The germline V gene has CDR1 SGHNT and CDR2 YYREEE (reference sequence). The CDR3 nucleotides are TGTGCCAACAGCGATAGCGGGAGAGCGTGGCAGTTCTTC. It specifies CANSDSGRAWQFF.

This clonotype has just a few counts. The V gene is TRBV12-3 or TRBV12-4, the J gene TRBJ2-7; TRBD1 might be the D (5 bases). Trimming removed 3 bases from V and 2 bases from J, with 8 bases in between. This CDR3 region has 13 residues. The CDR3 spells CASSFDSPYEQYF. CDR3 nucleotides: TGTGCCAGCAGTTTCGACAGTCCCTACGAGCAGTACTTC.

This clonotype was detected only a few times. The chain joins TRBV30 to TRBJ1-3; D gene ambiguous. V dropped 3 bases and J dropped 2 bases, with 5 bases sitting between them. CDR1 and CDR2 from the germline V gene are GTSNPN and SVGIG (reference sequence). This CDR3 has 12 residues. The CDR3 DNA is TGTGCCTGGAGCGACACTGGAAACACCATATATTTT. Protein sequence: CAWSDTGNTIYF.

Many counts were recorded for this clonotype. CDR3 loop: CASSYSSISYEQYF. The CDR3, as DNA: TGTGCCAGCAGTTACTCATCTATCTCCTACGAGCAGTACTTC. The chain joins TRBV6-5 to TRBJ2-7, with D unclear. This CDR3 region has 14 residues. V gave up 0 bases and J gave up 0 bases, with 6 bases separating them. CDR1 is MNHEY and CDR2 is SVGAGI in the germline V gene.

CDR3 sequence: CASSSPGTGTYNEQFF. In DNA, the CDR3 is TGTGCCAGCAGTAGCCCGGGGACAGGGACATACAATGAGCAGTTCTTC. The J gene is TRBJ2-1, the V gene TRBV12-3 or TRBV12-4; TRBD1 matches 9 bases. This CDR3 contains 16 residues. The V gene end was trimmed by 5 bases and the J gene end by 4 bases; junction bases not matched to a gene: 9.